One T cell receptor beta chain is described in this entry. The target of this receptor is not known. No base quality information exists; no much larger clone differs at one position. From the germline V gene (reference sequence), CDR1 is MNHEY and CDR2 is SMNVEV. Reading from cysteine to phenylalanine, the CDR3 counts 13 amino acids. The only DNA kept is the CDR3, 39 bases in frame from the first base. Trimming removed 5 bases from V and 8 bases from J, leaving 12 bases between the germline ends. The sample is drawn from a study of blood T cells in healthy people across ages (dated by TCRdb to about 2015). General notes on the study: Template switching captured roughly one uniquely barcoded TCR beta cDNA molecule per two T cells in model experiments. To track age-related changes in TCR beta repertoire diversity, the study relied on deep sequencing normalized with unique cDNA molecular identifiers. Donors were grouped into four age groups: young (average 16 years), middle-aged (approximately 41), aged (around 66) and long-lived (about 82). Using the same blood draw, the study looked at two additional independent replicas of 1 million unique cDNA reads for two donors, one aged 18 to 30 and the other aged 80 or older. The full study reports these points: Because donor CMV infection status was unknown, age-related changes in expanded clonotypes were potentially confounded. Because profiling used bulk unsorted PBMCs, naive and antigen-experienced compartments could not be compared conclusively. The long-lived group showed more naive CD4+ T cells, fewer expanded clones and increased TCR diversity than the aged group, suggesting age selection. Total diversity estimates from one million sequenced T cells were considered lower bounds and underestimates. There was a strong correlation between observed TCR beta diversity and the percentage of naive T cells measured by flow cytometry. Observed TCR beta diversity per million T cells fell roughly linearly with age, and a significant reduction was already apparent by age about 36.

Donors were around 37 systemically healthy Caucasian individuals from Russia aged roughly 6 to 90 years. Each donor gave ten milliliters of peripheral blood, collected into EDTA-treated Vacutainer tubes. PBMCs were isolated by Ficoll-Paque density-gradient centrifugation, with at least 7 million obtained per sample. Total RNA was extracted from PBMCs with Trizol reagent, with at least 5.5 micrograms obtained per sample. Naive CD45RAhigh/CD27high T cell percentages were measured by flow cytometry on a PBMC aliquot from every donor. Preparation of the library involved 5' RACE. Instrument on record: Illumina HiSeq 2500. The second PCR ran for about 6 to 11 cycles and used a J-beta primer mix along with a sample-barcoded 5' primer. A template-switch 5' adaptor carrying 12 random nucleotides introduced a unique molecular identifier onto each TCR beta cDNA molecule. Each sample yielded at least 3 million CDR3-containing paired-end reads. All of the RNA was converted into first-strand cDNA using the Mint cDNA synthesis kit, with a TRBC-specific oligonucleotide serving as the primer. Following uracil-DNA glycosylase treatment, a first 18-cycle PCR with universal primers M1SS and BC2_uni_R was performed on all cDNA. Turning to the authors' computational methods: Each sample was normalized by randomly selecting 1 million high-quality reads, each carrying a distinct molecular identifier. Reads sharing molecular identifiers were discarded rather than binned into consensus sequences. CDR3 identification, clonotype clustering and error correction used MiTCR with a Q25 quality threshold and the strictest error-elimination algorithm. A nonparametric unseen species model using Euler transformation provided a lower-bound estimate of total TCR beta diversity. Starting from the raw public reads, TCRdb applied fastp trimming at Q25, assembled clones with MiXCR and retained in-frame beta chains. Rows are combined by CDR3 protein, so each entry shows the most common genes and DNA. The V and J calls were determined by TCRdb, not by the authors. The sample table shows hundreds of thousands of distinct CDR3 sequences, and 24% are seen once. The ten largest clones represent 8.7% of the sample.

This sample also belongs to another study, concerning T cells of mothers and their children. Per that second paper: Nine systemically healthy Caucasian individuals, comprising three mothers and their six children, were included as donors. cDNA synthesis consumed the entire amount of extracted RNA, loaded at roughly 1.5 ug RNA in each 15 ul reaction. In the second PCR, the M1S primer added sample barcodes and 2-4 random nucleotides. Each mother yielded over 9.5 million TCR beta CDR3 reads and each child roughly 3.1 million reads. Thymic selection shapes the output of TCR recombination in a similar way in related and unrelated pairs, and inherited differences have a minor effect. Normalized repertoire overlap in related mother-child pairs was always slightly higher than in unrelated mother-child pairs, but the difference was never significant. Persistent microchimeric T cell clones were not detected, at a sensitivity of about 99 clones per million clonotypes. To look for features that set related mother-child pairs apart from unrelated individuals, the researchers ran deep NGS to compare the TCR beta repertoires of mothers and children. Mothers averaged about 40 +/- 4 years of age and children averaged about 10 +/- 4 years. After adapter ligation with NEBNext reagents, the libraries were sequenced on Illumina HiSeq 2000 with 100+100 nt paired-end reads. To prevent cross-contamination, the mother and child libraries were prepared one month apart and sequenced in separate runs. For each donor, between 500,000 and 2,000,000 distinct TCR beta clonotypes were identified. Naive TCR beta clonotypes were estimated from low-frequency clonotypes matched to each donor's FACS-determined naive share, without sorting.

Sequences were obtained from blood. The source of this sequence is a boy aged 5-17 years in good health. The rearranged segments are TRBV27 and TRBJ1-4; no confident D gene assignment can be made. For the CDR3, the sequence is CASSRKQGEKLFF. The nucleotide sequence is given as TGTGCCAGCAGTCGCAAACAAGGGGAAAAACTGTTTTTT.